This TCR beta chain was found in a study of blood T cell repertoires in COVID-19. Original data processing: Reference gene primer amplification gave nucleated cell count estimates. Assay used: immunoSEQ multiplex PCR; TCRdb lists only in-frame clones, some missing. That table is the source of V, J and clone size, and D and trimming were worked out from the DNA. The sample contains under 300,000 clones, over 70% of which appear only once. This CDR3 has 14 residues. Germline CDR1 and CDR2: WSHSY and SAAADI. V lost 3 bases to trimming and J lost 2 bases, with 9 bases between them. Sequencing was carried out using peripheral blood. This chain links TRBV10-2 with TRBJ2-3; D not resolved. This sequence was found in an elderly woman with acute or convalescent COVID-19. The CDR3 here is CASSEGGFTDTQYF. The CDR3 region has the DNA TGCGCCAGCAGTGAAGGCGGCTTCACAGATACGCAGTATTTT.